The 4 T cell receptor beta chains given below trace back to one sample, sequenced in a study of cytomegalovirus exposure and HLA in healthy donors. 60 Vbeta and 13 Jbeta primers were used in PCR. Data came from immunoSEQ multiplex PCR; TCRdb stores just in-frame clones and leaves some out. The sample holds around 150,000 clones; approximately 80% are singletons and the top ten take 2.2%. Sequences were obtained from PBMCs. The receptors stem from a man aged 25-45 years in good health and CMV-seronegative.

The chain joins TRBV29-1 to TRBJ2-7; D may be TRBD2 (5 bases). V was shortened by 4 bases and J by 4 bases, with 11 bases between the two germline ends. This CDR3 has 12 amino acids. The germline V gene encodes CDR1 SQVTM and CDR2 ANQGSEA. CDR3 amino acids: CSVGTQKYEQYF. The CDR3 DNA sequence: TGCAGCGTTGGGACTCAAAAATACGAGCAGTACTTC.

Details on this clone: The junction differs from germline at one of its ends, possibly a read error. The rearrangement joins TRBV7-9 to TRBJ2-7; D is unresolved. This CDR3 is 14 amino acids long. Looked up from germline, CDR1 is SEHNR and CDR2 is FQNEAQ (reference sequence). The CDR3 sequence is CSSSLYGSTYEQYF. The CDR3, as DNA: TGTTCCAGCAGCTTGTACGGGTCCACCTACGAGCAGTACTTC.

The V and J genes are TRBV10-3 and TRBJ2-7, with D possibly TRBD2 on 6 matching bases. Trimming took 6 bases from V and 2 from J, leaving 20 bases between them. This CDR3 spans 16 amino acids. Germline-derived CDR1 and CDR2 are ENHRY and SYGVKD. The CDR3, as DNA: TGTGCCATCAGCCGACTAGAAGGGTTCTCGGCCTACGAGCAGTACTTC. It codes for CAISRLEGFSAYEQYF.

The chain recombines TRBV7-2 with TRBJ1-5; maybe TRBD1 (6 bases). The V end lost 2 bases, the J end lost 1 base, and 15 bases lay between the germline ends. CDR1 is SGHTA, CDR2 FQGNSA, per germline. This CDR3 region has 17 residues. DNA for the CDR3: TGTGCCAGCAGCTTAACAGGGTACATAGGGAGCAATCAGCCCCAGCATTTT. Protein product: CASSLTGYIGSNQPQHF.